This TCR beta chain was identified during a study of identical twins. TCRdb reprocessed the 5' RACE reads via MiXCR and lists one record per CDR3 protein. The sample holds about 390,000 distinct CDR3 sequences, 7% to 9.5% seen once. This clonotype occurred a few times. Its antigen is unidentified. V lost 2 bases and J lost 2, with 7 bases in between. Germline V gene data show CDR1 as SEHNR and CDR2 as FQNEAQ (reference sequence). The CDR3 contains 14 residues. Broader study findings: Twins shared out-of-frame alpha sequences with excess low generation probability.

The TCR was taken from a woman aged 50 to 60 in good health. What was sequenced was naive T cells sorted from blood. This chain links TRBV7-9 with TRBJ2-1; tentatively, D is TRBD2 (5 bases). The CDR3 DNA is TGTGCCAGCAGCTTAACCGGGGCCTACAATGAGCAGTTCTTC. This gives the protein CASSLTGAYNEQFF.